These 3 T cell receptor beta chains share one sample of origin, sequenced in a study of blood T cells in healthy people across ages. A second PCR of 7 to 11 cycles used a sample-barcoded 5' primer and a J-beta primer mix. TCRdb reanalysed the 5' RACE reads using MiXCR and keeps one entry per CDR3 protein. The sample comprises approximately 350,000 distinct CDR3 sequences, 45% to 60% of which are singletons, and 45% to 55% rests with the top ten. The sample was blood. The receptor source for this set is a man between 60 and 75 years old in good health.

The rearrangement uses TRBV15 and TRBJ2-3, with 9 bases aligning to TRBD2. This CDR3 region has 16 residues. The V gene's germline CDR1 is LNHNV and CDR2 YYDKDF (reference sequence). V dropped 8 bases and J dropped 4; count of bases not matched to a gene: 13. The CDR3 nucleotides read TGTGCCACCGGGAACATAGCGGGAGAGGGCTCAGATACGCAGTATTTT. It specifies CATGNIAGEGSDTQYF.

This clonotype was observed a handful of times. The rearrangement uses TRBV7-6 and TRBJ1-1, with 8 positions matching TRBD1. CDR3 length equals 15 residues. CDR1 SGHVS and CDR2 FNYEAQ come from the germline V gene. Germline trimming cut 1 base from V and 4 bases from J; bases unmatched to any gene: 5. This CDR3 is CASSLETGAFTEAFF. The CDR3 DNA reads as TGTGCCAGCAGCTTAGAGACAGGGGCATTCACTGAAGCTTTCTTT.

This clonotype came up many times. The rearrangement links TRBV9 to TRBJ2-5, with D hard to call. The CDR3 length is 15 residues. With 4 bases removed from V and 5 bases from J, the gap between germline ends came to 18 bases. The germline CDR1 and CDR2 sequences are SGDLS and YYNGEE. The CDR3 bases are TGTGCCAGCAGCCCCCCCGGCACGGCAAGGGAGACCCAGTACTTC. It translates to CASSPPGTARETQYF.